The entry below describes one T cell receptor (beta chain). The antigen remains unidentified. The data derive from a study of blood T cells in healthy people across ages. Primers used in a second PCR of roughly 6 to 12 cycles were a sample-barcoded 5' primer and a J-beta primer mix. TCRdb re-derived calls from the 5' RACE reads in MiXCR, one entry per CDR3 protein. The top ten clones hold 30% of a sample with over 600,000 distinct CDR3 sequences, roughly two fifths of them seen once. The V gene lost 5 bases and the J gene lost 7 bases, with 14 bases spanning the gap. This CDR3 has 13 amino acids. Notes on the study in general: Donors of long life had a larger count of naive CD4+ cells and greater diversity than aged donors. Roughly linearly, TCR beta diversity per million T cells fell as age increased. Total diversity from one million sequenced T cells was likely underestimated.

Sequencing used blood. The TCR was taken from a man older than 75 in good health. The chain uses TRBV12-3 or TRBV12-4 and TRBJ1-2; D not resolved. The CDR3 bases are TGTGCCAGCAGTCCCACCCCTGACCTTGGCTACACCTTC. It yields the protein CASSPTPDLGYTF.